This T cell receptor (beta chain) was recorded in a study of cytomegalovirus exposure and HLA in healthy donors. Study information: Of the donors genotyped, approximately 430 in all, over 80% fell in the Caucasian-associated ancestry cluster.

About this clone: The antigen remains undetermined.

V was clipped by 1 base and J by 6 bases, with 15 bases between them. The CDR3 extends over 16 amino acids. From germline, CDR1 is LNHDA and CDR2 SQIVND (reference sequence). Amplification used 60 Vbeta primers and 13 Jbeta primers. Libraries were prepared by immunoSEQ multiplex PCR; TCRdb keeps only in-frame clonotypes and omits some of them. The table records under 130,000 clones, around 74% of them present only once. Study-wide points: Earlier analysis found most TCR beta V segments productive about 87% or about 30% of the time.

V is TRBV19 and J is TRBJ2-2; possible D gene TRBD2, 7 bases. This TCR was recovered from a man in his forties in good health and CMV-seronegative. Material: PBMCs. The CDR3 is CASSIVRGGGSGELFF. The DNA of the CDR3 is TGTGCCAGTAGTATAGTACGCGGGGGCGGGTCCGGGGAGCTGTTTTTT.